Listed below are T cell receptor beta chains from one sample, sequenced in a study of PD-L1 blockade in urothelial cancer. Clones were sequenced by immunoSEQ multiplex PCR, and TCRdb holds only the in-frame ones, with some missing. The data hold fewer than 65,000 clones, with roughly four fifths observed a single time. Sequences were derived from PBMCs, sampled around atezolizumab (anti-PD-L1) treatment. The receptor source for this set is a man aged 70 or older with urothelial cancer. The CDR3 runs from the conserved cysteine through the conserved F or W. D genes are given only for firm matches. Clone size is shown for a subset of rows, as once, few, many or a class of expanded clone.

>TRBD1|TRBV6-5|once|TRBJ2-7
TGTGCCAGCAGCCCAGGGGGCGGCGAGCAGTACTTC
CASSPGGGEQYF
>TRBD2|TRBV18|once|TRBJ2-7
TGTGCCAGCTCACCAGCGATAGCGGGAGACGAGCAGTACTTC
CASSPAIAGDEQYF
>TRBD1|TRBV6-1|.|TRBJ2-7
TGTGCCAGCAGTGAAAGAGAGGGGACAGGGGGCTACGAGCAGTACTTC
CASSEREGTGGYEQYF
>TRBD1|TRBV30|.|TRBJ2-1
TGTGCCTGGAGTACAGGGGGTCAGAACAATGAGCAGTTCTTC
CAWSTGGQNNEQFF
>.|TRBV28|once|TRBJ2-7
TGTGCCAGCAGTTTAGTACAGGTAGGCGAGCAGTACTTC
CASSLVQVGEQYF
>.|TRBV9|.|TRBJ2-3
TGTGCCAGCGCCCCGGGACTCGTTGGTACGCAGTATTTT
CASAPGLVGTQYF
>TRBD2|TRBV7-3|.|TRBJ2-3
TGTGCCAGCAGCTCGAGCGGGAGTGTCACAGATACGCAGTATTTT
CASSSSGSVTDTQYF
>.|TRBV4-3|few|TRBJ2-2
TGCGCCAGCAGCCAAGAAGCCCAGGGGCCGAACACCGGGGAGCTGTTTTTT
CASSQEAQGPNTGELFF
>TRBD2|TRBV9|.|TRBJ2-7
TGTGCCAGCAGCCCCCGTCCAGAGACTAGCGGAGCTTACGAGCAGTACTTC
CASSPRPETSGAYEQYF
>.|TRBV5-8|.|TRBJ1-1
TGTGCCAGCGGCCGACAGAGGAACACTGAAGCTTTCTTT
CASGRQRNTEAFF